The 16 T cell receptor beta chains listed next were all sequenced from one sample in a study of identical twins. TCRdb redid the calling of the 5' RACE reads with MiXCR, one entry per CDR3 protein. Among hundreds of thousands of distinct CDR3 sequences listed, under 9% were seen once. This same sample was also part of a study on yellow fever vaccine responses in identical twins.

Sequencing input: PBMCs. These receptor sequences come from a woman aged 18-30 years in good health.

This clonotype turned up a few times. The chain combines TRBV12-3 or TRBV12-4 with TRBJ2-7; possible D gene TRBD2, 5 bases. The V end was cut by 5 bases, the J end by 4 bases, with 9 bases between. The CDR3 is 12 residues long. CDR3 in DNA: TGTGCCAGCAGTAAGGACTTGTACGAGCAGTACTTC. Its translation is CASSKDLYEQYF.

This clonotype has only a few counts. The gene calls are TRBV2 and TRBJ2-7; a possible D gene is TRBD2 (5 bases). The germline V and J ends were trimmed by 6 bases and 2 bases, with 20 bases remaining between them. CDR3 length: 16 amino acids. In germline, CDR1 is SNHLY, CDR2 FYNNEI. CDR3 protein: CASRASLGLGAYEQYF. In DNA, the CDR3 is TGTGCCAGCAGGGCTAGCCTGGGCCTCGGAGCCTACGAGCAGTACTTC. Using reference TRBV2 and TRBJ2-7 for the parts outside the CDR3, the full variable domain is EPEVTQTPSHQVTQMGQEVILRCVPISNHLYFYWYRQILGQKVEFLVSFYNNEISEKSEIFDDQFSVERPDGSNFTLKIRSTKLEDSAMYFCASRASLGLGAYEQYFGPGTRLTVT.

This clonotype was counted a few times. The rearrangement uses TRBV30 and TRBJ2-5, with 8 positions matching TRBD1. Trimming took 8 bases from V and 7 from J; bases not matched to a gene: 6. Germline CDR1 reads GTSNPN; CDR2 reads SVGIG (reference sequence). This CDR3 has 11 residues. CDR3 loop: CARGQEGTQYF. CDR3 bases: TGTGCCAGGGGACAGGAGGGGACCCAGTACTTC.

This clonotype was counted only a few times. The CDR3: CSVEARGGMHYEQYF. The CDR3 bases are TGCAGCGTTGAAGCGCGCGGAGGGATGCACTACGAGCAGTACTTC. V is TRBV29-1 and J is TRBJ2-7; weak D call: TRBD2 (6 bases). This CDR3 comprises 15 residues. V lost 1 base and J 3 bases, leaving 16 bases between the germline ends. Germline assignment: CDR1 SQVTM and CDR2 ANQGSEA.

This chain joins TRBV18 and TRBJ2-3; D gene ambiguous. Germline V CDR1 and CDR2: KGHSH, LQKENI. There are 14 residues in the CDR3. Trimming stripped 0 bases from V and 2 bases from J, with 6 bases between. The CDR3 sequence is CASSPPAPTDTQYF. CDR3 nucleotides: TGTGCCAGCTCACCACCGGCCCCCACAGATACGCAGTATTTT.

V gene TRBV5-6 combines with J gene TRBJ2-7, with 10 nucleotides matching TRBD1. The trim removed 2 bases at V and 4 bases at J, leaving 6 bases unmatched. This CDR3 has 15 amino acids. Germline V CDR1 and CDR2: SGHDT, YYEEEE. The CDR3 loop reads CASSFFGTGAYEQYF. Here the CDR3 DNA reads TGTGCCAGCAGCTTTTTTGGGACAGGGGCTTACGAGCAGTACTTC.

The CDR3 DNA reads TGTGCCAGCAAGGGGACAGGGGTCTACGAGCAGTACTTC. Translated: CASKGTGVYEQYF. The chain has TRBV4-2 and TRBJ2-7; 10 bases map to TRBD1. The CDR3 consists of 13 residues. After removal of 7 bases from V and 3 bases from J, the junction contained 3 bases not matched to a gene. Germline V gene data show CDR1 as LGHNA and CDR2 as YNFKEQ.

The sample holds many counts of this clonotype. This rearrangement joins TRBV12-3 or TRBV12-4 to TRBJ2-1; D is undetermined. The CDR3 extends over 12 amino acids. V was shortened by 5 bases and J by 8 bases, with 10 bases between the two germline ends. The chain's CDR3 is CASSPDSDEQFF. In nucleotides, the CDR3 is TGTGCCAGCAGTCCCGATTCGGATGAGCAGTTCTTC.

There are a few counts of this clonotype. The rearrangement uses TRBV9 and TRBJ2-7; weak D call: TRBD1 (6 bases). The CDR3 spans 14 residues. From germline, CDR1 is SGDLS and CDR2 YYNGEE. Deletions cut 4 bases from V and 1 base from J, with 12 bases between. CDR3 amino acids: CASSTRDKSYEQYF. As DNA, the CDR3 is TGTGCCAGCAGCACCCGGGACAAATCCTACGAGCAGTACTTC.

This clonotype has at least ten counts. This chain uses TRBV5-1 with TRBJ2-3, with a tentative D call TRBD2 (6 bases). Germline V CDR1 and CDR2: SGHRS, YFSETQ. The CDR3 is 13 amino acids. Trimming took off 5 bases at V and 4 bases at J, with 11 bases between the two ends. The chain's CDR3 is CASSEPGADTQYF. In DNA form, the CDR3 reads TGCGCCAGCAGTGAACCGGGAGCAGATACGCAGTATTTT. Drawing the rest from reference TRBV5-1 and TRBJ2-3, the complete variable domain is KAGVTQTPRYLIKTRGQQVTLSCSPISGHRSVSWYQQTPGQGLQFLFEYFSETQRNKGNFPGRFSGRQFSNSRSEMNVSTLELGDSALYLCASSEPGADTQYFGPGTRLTVL.

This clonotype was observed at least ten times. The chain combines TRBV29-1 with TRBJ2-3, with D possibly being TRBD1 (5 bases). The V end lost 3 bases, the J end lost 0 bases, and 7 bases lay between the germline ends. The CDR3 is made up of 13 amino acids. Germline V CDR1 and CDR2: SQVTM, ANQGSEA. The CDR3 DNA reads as TGCAGCGTTGAGACAGATAGCACAGATACGCAGTATTTT. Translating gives CSVETDSTDTQYF.

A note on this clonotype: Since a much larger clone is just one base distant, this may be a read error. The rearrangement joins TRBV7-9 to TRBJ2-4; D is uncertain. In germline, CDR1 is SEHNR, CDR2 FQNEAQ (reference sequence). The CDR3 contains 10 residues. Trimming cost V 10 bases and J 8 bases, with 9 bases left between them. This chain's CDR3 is CATSGDIQYF. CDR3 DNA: TGTGCCACCAGTGGAGACATTCAGTACTTC.

DNA of the CDR3: TGTGCCAGCAGCACTGGGACAGATTACTACGAGCAGTACTTC. It yields the protein CASSTGTDYYEQYF. This sequence joins TRBV3-1 and TRBJ2-7; 7 positions agree with TRBD1. Germline V gene data show CDR1 as LGHDT and CDR2 as YNNKEL (reference sequence). The V and J ends lost 5 bases and 3 bases, in that order; junction bases with no gene match: 7. This CDR3 is 14 amino acids long.

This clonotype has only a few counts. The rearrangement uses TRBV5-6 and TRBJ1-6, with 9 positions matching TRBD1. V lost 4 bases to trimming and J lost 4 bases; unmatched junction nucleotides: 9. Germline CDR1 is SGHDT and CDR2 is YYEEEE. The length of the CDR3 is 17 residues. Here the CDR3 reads CASSIRDREQYNSPLHF. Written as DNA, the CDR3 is TGTGCCAGCAGCATAAGGGACAGGGAACAGTATAATTCACCCCTCCACTTT.

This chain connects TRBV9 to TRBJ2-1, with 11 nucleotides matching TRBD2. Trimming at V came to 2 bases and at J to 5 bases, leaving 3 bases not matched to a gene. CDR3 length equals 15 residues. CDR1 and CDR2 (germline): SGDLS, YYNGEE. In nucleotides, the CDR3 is TGTGCCAGCAGCGTTTCTAGCGGGGGGCACAATGAGCAGTTCTTC. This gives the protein CASSVSSGGHNEQFF.

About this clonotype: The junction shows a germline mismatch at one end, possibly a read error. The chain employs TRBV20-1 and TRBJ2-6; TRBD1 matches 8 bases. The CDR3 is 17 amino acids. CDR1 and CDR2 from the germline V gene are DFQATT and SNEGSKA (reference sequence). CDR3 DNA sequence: TGCTGTGCTAGAGATCGGACAGGGACTTCTGGGGCCAACGTCCTGACTTTC. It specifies CCARDRTGTSGANVLTF.